This T cell receptor beta chain was captured by sequencing in a study of response to subunit inactivated influenza vaccine. Germline V gene data show CDR1 as LGHNA and CDR2 as YSLEER. The length of the CDR3 is 16 residues. V was trimmed by 1 base and J by 9 bases, leaving 20 bases between them. TCRdb re-derived calls from the RT-PCR reads in MiXCR, one entry per CDR3 protein. The table records hundreds of thousands of distinct CDR3 sequences, 15% to 19% of them present only once. This clonotype was counted a single time. This sequence joins TRBV4-3 and TRBJ2-3, with a possible D match to TRBD1 (5 bases). The TCR originated in a man aged 50 to 59 who received an inactivated influenza vaccine. Source: PBMCs from blood, taken 11 to 12 days after vaccination. This chain's CDR3 is CASSQGVSAPWGTQYF. In DNA, the CDR3 is TGCGCCAGCAGCCAAGGAGTCTCGGCCCCGTGGGGCACGCAGTATTTT.